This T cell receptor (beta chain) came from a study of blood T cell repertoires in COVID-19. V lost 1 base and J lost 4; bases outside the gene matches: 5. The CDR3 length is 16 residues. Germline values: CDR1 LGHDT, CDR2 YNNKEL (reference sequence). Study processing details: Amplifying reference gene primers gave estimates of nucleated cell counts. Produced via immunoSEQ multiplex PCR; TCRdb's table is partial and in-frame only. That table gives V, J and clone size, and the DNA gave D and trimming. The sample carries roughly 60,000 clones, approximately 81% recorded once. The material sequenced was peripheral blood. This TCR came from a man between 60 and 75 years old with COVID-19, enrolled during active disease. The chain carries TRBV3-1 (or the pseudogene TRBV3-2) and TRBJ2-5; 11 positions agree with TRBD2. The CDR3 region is CASSQGVLAGAETQYF. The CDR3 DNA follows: TGTGCCAGCAGCCAAGGAGTACTAGCGGGAGCAGAGACCCAGTACTTC.